Each of the 7 T cell receptor beta chains below was sequenced from the same sample in a study of cytomegalovirus exposure and HLA in healthy donors. Sequenced by immunoSEQ multiplex PCR; TCRdb stores in-frame clones only, minus some. The sample has some 170,000 clones, about 86% seen once. The sequenced material came from PBMCs. The receptor source for this set is a woman in her 30s in good health and CMV-seronegative.

The V call is TRBV27, the J call TRBJ2-7; 7 bases match TRBD1. CDR3 length: 14 residues. CDR1 and CDR2 (germline): MNHEY, SMNVEV (reference sequence). After removal of 5 bases from V and 4 bases from J, the junction contained 8 bases not matched to a gene. The CDR3 nucleotides are TGTGCCAGCAGTCAGACAGGGTTAGGATACGAGCAGTACTTC. It encodes CASSQTGLGYEQYF.

The chain links TRBV15 to TRBJ1-2, with 10 bases identical to TRBD1. Germline-derived CDR1 and CDR2 are LNHNV and YYDKDF (reference sequence). CDR3 length: 15 residues. V was pared by 0 bases and J by 7 bases, with 5 bases of the junction left unmatched. The CDR3 DNA reads TGTGCCACCAGCAGAGATCACGGGACAGGGGTTGGCTACACCTTC. Protein: CATSRDHGTGVGYTF.

DNA of the CDR3: TGCGCCAGCAGTCCTCTTTGGGACAGGGGGAATGAAAAACTGTTTTTT. Its protein product is CASSPLWDRGNEKLFF. The chain carries TRBV23-1 and TRBJ1-4; 11 bases are shared with TRBD1. TRBV23-1 is noted as an ORF with a role that remains uncertain. V shed 4 bases and J 5 bases; nucleotides not matched to a gene: 6. CDR3 length equals 16 residues.

This clone has a single count. The chain combines TRBV5-1 with TRBJ2-2, with D possibly being TRBD1 (5 bases). V shed 0 bases and J shed 7 bases, with 13 bases lying between them. The germline CDR1 and CDR2 sequences are SGHRS and YFSETQ. The CDR3 is 15 amino acids. The CDR3 spells CASSLADRAGGELFF. CDR3 coding DNA: TGCGCCAGCAGCTTGGCCGACAGAGCCGGCGGGGAGCTGTTTTTT.

V is TRBV6-5 and J is TRBJ2-7; D may be TRBD2 (6 bases). Germline lookup yields CDR1 MNHEY and CDR2 SVGAGI. CDR3 size: 12 residues. V lost 6 bases to trimming and J lost 6 bases, with 12 bases between them. Here the CDR3 DNA reads TGTGCCAGCAGGATGACTAGTGGCGAGCAGTACTTC. Encoded protein: CASRMTSGEQYF.

The rearrangement joins TRBV9 to TRBJ1-6; no clear D. The CDR3 consists of 15 residues. Germline V lookup: CDR1 SGDLS, CDR2 YYNGEE. Trimming left V 0 bases short and J 9 bases short, with 13 bases between. CDR3 region: CASSVVAGGGSPLHF. The CDR3 nucleotides read TGTGCCAGCAGCGTAGTTGCGGGCGGAGGTTCACCCCTCCACTTT. The complete variable domain, with remaining parts taken from reference TRBV9 and TRBJ1-6, reads DSGVTQTPKHLITATGQRVTLRCSPRSGDLSVYWYQQSLDQGLQFLIQYYNGEERAKGNILERFSAQQFPDLHSELNLSSLELGDSALYFCASSVVAGGGSPLHFGNGTRLTVT.

The chain joins TRBV10-3 to TRBJ2-1; D perhaps matches TRBD2 (6 bases). V was cut by 2 bases and J by 1 base, with 18 bases left in between. The CDR3 spans 18 residues. Germline values: CDR1 ENHRY, CDR2 SYGVKD. The CDR3 loop reads CAISELFGDGGSYNEQFF. The DNA for the CDR3 is TGTGCCATCAGTGAGCTCTTCGGCGACGGGGGTTCCTACAATGAGCAGTTCTTC.